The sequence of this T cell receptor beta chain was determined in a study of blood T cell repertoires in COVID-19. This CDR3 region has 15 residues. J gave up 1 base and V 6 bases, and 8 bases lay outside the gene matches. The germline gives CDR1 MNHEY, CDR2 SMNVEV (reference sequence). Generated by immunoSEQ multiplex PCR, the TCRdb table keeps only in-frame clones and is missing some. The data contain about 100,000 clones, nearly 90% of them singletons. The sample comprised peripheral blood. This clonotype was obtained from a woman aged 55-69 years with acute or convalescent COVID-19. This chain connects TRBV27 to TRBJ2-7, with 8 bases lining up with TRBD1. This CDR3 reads CASRPGTGFSYEQYF. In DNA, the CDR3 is TGTGCCAGCAGGCCCGGGACAGGTTTTTCCTACGAGCAGTACTTC.